The 5 T cell receptor beta chains below come from one sample, sequenced in a study of T cells in Graves' hyperthyroidism and ophthalmopathy. Amplification yielded TCR beta CDR3 regions, with RNA transcripts as the source. HTBI primers drove first-round RT-PCR of the TCR CDR3. From the multiplex PCR reads, TCRdb called clonotypes with MiXCR, one entry per CDR3 protein. Among about 480,000 distinct CDR3 sequences listed, 14% were seen once. The sequencing input was blood. These receptors were taken from a woman aged 18-30 years with Graves' hyperthyroidism.

This clonotype was observed at least ten times. CDR3 nucleotides: TGTGCCACCAGCAGAGGAGGGTACGAGCAGTACTTC. Protein product: CATSRGGYEQYF. J is TRBJ2-7 and V is TRBV15, with TRBD2 as a possible D gene (5 bases). The CDR3 sequence is 12 residues long. The germline CDR1 and CDR2 sequences are LNHNV and YYDKDF (reference sequence). V was shortened by 1 base and J by 4 bases, with 5 bases between the two germline ends.

As concerns this clonotype: A much larger clone is a single base away; this may be a read error. The chain recombines TRBV12-3 or TRBV12-4 with TRBJ2-3; 7 positions match TRBD1. CDR3 size: 15 residues. In DNA form, the CDR3 reads TGTGTCAGCAGCCCTACAGGGGCTTTCACAGATACGCAGTATTTT. Translating it yields CVSSPTGAFTDTQYF.

This clonotype was detected ten times or more. V and J are TRBV12-3 or TRBV12-4 and TRBJ2-3, with 7 bases fitting TRBD1. Trimming cost V 4 bases and J 1 base; bases outside gene matches: 5. The CDR3 runs 15 residues. The CDR3, as DNA: TGTGCCAGCAGTTCTCGGACAGGTCGCACAGATACGCAGTATTTT. Its translation is CASSSRTGRTDTQYF.

This clonotype was counted between two and nine times. The V gene is TRBV13, the J gene TRBJ2-7; TRBD2 aligns across 7 bases. The CDR3 has 12 residues. Germline V gives CDR1 PRHDT, CDR2 FYEKMQ (reference sequence). With V trimmed by 6 bases and J by 5 bases, 4 bases remained unmatched. The CDR3 DNA sequence: TGTGCCAGCAGTGGAGGGAGGGACGAGCAGTACTTC. It yields the protein CASSGGRDEQYF.

The chain carries TRBV27 and TRBJ2-2; 9 bases line up with TRBD1. Germline-derived CDR1 and CDR2 are MNHEY and SMNVEV (reference sequence). V gave up 5 bases and J gave up 5 bases; unmatched junction bases: 9. The CDR3 covers 16 residues. The CDR3 region has the DNA TGTGCCAGCAGTGCCCCCGGGACAGGGTCAACCGGGGAGCTGTTTTTT. Amino acids: CASSAPGTGSTGELFF.